Listed below are T cell receptor beta chains from one sample, sequenced in a study of T cell repertoires in cytomegalovirus infection. TCRdb called the reads again in MiXCR, with one record for every CDR3 protein. This table has some 99,000 distinct CDR3 sequences, less than 30% appearing once. These receptors lack a known antigen. Sample: CD8+ T cells from cultured PBMCs, taken from culture after CMV antigen stimulation. These receptors were obtained from a human donor in good health (CMV status not recorded). Some clones in this sample may be carry-over from other donors' samples. The CDR3 runs from the conserved cysteine through the conserved F or W. The D gene is left open where the match is weak. The size of a clone is reported for some rows only, either as once, few or many, or as a class for expanded clones.

j_call	d_call	clone_size	v_call	cdr3_aa	cdr3_nt
TRBJ2-4	-	-	TRBV20-1	CSARPLSTGIEAKNIQYF	TGCAGTGCTAGACCCCTCTCGACGGGAATTGAAGCCAAAAACATTCAGTACTTC
TRBJ2-1	TRBD2	-	TRBV6-2/TRBV6-3	CASSYSSGGATEQFF	TGTGCCAGCAGTTACTCGAGCGGGGGGGCGACTGAGCAGTTCTTC
TRBJ1-5	-	few	TRBV12-5	CASGPNQPQHF	TGTGCTAGTGGCCCAAATCAGCCCCAGCATTTT
TRBJ2-1	-	-	TRBV6-1	CASSENPLEWGVDNEQFF	TGTGCCAGCAGTGAAAATCCCCTTGAATGGGGAGTCGACAATGAGCAGTTCTTC
TRBJ2-2	TRBD1	few	TRBV27	CASSFQGVSGELFF	TGTGCCAGCAGTTTTCAGGGGGTGTCCGGGGAGCTGTTTTTT
TRBJ1-1	-	-	TRBV6-5	CASSPTGLNTEAFF	TGTGCCAGCAGTCCCACTGGGTTGAACACTGAAGCTTTCTTT
TRBJ2-5	TRBD1	few	TRBV5-1	CASRNTGEETQYF	TGCGCCAGCCGGAATACAGGGGAAGAGACCCAGTACTTC
TRBJ2-7	-	-	TRBV7-3	CASSRAARAYEQYF	TGTGCCAGCAGTCGAGCTGCCAGGGCGTACGAGCAGTACTTC
TRBJ1-1	-	-	TRBV4-1	CASSLKGGQGRSDTEAFF	TGCGCCAGCAGCCTAAAGGGGGGGCAGGGGCGAAGTGACACTGAAGCTTTCTTT
TRBJ2-7	-	-	TRBV7-9	CASSRGDGYEQYF	TGTGCCAGCAGCCGCGGGGATGGGTACGAGCAGTACTTC
TRBJ1-2	-	-	TRBV29-1	CSVKRQTGYTF	TGCAGCGTAAAAAGACAGACTGGCTACACCTTC
TRBJ1-1	-	-	TRBV9	CASSVGQVNTEAFF	TGTGCCAGCAGCGTAGGACAGGTTAACACTGAAGCTTTCTTT
TRBJ1-1	-	-	TRBV19	CASSISGLSEAFF	TGTGCCAGTAGTATTTCTGGACTGAGCGAAGCTTTCTTT
TRBJ2-7	-	-	TRBV28	CASTPGVGGYEQYF	TGTGCCAGCACCCCGGGTGTCGGAGGCTACGAGCAGTACTTC
TRBJ2-3	-	once	TRBV7-2	CASSMTLGDTQYF	TGTGCCAGCAGTATGACCCTCGGAGATACGCAGTATTTT
TRBJ2-3	TRBD1	few	TRBV7-8	CASSLGRTGATDTQYF	TGTGCCAGCAGCTTAGGGAGGACAGGGGCGACAGATACGCAGTATTTT
TRBJ2-7	TRBD1	-	TRBV5-1	CASSGDRAYEQYF	TGCGCCAGCAGCGGAGACAGGGCCTACGAGCAGTACTTC
TRBJ2-1	-	-	TRBV4-1	CASSQGVPLYNEQFF	TGCGCCAGCAGCCAAGGGGTTCCACTTTACAATGAGCAGTTCTTC
TRBJ2-1	-	-	TRBV29-1	CSAYSPEGYNEQFF	TGCAGCGCCTACTCCCCAGAGGGCTACAATGAGCAGTTCTTC
TRBJ2-1	TRBD2	once	TRBV2	CASSSGTIYNEQFF	TGTGCCAGCAGCTCCGGGACTATCTACAATGAGCAGTTCTTC
TRBJ2-1	-	many	TRBV7-2	CASSLSDSYNEQFF	TGTGCCAGCAGCTTGAGCGACTCCTACAATGAGCAGTTCTTC
TRBJ1-2	-	many	TRBV19	CASRGGMVKPHGYTF	TGTGCCAGTAGGGGGGGAATGGTAAAGCCCCATGGCTACACCTTC
TRBJ2-1	TRBD2	-	TRBV29-1	CSVAGGPHNEQFF	TGCAGCGTTGCGGGGGGGCCTCACAATGAGCAGTTCTTC
TRBJ1-4	-	-	TRBV27	CASSPLGGTNEKLFF	TGTGCCAGCAGTCCGCTGGGGGGTACTAATGAAAAACTGTTTTTT
TRBJ2-1	TRBD1	few	TRBV5-4	CASSPATGGASYNEQFF	TGTGCCAGCAGCCCAGCGACAGGGGGCGCTTCCTACAATGAGCAGTTCTTC
TRBJ1-3	-	-	TRBV6-1	CASSEGKGTSGNTIYF	TGTGCCAGCAGTGAAGGGAAGGGAACCTCTGGAAACACCATATATTTT
TRBJ2-1	-	-	TRBV4-1	CASSQSRSPSYNEQFF	TGCGCCAGCAGCCAGAGTAGGAGCCCCTCCTACAATGAGCAGTTCTTC
TRBJ1-1	-	-	TRBV5-1	CASSYRYLNTEAFF	TGCGCCAGCAGCTACAGGTATTTGAACACTGAAGCTTTCTTT
TRBJ1-2	TRBD1	-	TRBV2	CASIGQGGGYTF	TGTGCCAGTATAGGACAGGGCGGAGGCTACACCTTC
TRBJ1-1	TRBD1	once	TRBV19	CASTPPGQGGEAFF	TGTGCCAGTACTCCACCAGGACAGGGTGGTGAAGCTTTCTTT
TRBJ2-1	TRBD2	few	TRBV4-1	CASSLRPPSGGNNEQFF	TGCGCCAGCAGCCTACGCCCCCCTAGCGGGGGGAACAATGAGCAGTTCTTC
TRBJ2-3	TRBD2	many	TRBV7-2	CASSLISGGGFSDTQYF	TGTGCCAGCAGCTTAATCAGCGGGGGGGGATTTTCAGATACGCAGTATTTT
TRBJ2-7	TRBD2	few	TRBV28	CASTQDFTGTSGREQYF	TGTGCCAGCACCCAGGACTTCACCGGGACTAGCGGGAGGGAGCAGTACTTC
TRBJ2-1	-	-	TRBV4-1	CASSQDVGGIYNEQFF	TGCGCCAGCAGCCAAGATGTTGGGGGAATTTACAATGAGCAGTTCTTC
TRBJ2-3	-	few	TRBV3-1	CASSQDWGGLATDTQYF	TGTGCCAGCAGCCAAGATTGGGGGGGCCTCGCCACAGATACGCAGTATTTT
TRBJ1-2	TRBD1	-	TRBV28	CASSPMGQGGTYGYTF	TGTGCCAGCAGTCCAATGGGGCAGGGGGGGACCTATGGCTACACCTTC
TRBJ2-2	-	few	TRBV6-1	CASSYVAASNTGELFF	TGTGCCAGCAGTTATGTCGCAGCGAGCAACACCGGGGAGCTGTTTTTT
TRBJ1-6	-	few	TRBV7-9	CASSYGSPLHF	TGTGCCAGCAGCTATGGGTCACCCCTCCACTTT
TRBJ2-7	-	-	TRBV2	CASKQGPRAYEQYF	TGTGCCAGCAAACAGGGTCCCCGAGCCTACGAGCAGTACTTC
TRBJ2-7	TRBD2	few	TRBV11-2	CASSFFSGASYEQYF	TGTGCCAGCAGCTTTTTTAGCGGGGCCTCCTACGAGCAGTACTTC
TRBJ1-1	-	-	TRBV20-1	CSAPRGNTEAFF	TGCAGTGCGCCGAGGGGAAACACTGAAGCTTTCTTT
TRBJ2-7	TRBD2	few	TRBV7-2	CASSSRTSGGPLSYEQYF	TGTGCCAGCAGCTCGCGGACTAGCGGGGGCCCCCTCTCCTACGAGCAGTACTTC
TRBJ1-1	-	many	TRBV7-6	CASSLGGAEWAFF	TGTGCCAGCAGCTTAGGGGGGGCTGAATGGGCTTTCTTT
TRBJ1-1	-	few	TRBV6-5	CASSPQGNTEAFF	TGTGCCAGCAGTCCGCAGGGGAACACTGAAGCTTTCTTT
TRBJ2-1	TRBD2	-	TRBV6-2/TRBV6-3	CASSYGVAGYNEQFF	TGTGCCAGCAGTTACGGGGTAGCGGGGTACAATGAGCAGTTCTTC
TRBJ2-2	TRBD2	few	TRBV27	CASSLVGGGTGELFF	TGTGCCAGCAGTTTGGTGGGGGGGGGTACCGGGGAGCTGTTTTTT
TRBJ2-1	TRBD2	few	TRBV5-6	CASSLDGTSGAFAPNEQFF	TGTGCCAGCAGCTTGGATGGGACTAGCGGGGCTTTTGCCCCTAATGAGCAGTTCTTC
TRBJ2-7	-	-	TRBV4-1	CASSQRGVLSQHEQYF	TGCGCCAGCAGCCAAAGGGGTGTTTTAAGCCAACACGAGCAGTACTTC
TRBJ1-1	-	many	TRBV28	CASSFSVVEAFF	TGTGCCAGCAGTTTTTCCGTTGTAGAAGCTTTCTTT
TRBJ2-7	TRBD2	few	TRBV6-5	CASSQGPSGGAREQYF	TGTGCCAGCAGCCAGGGACCTAGCGGGGGGGCCCGCGAGCAGTACTTC
TRBJ2-5	-	-	TRBV7-2	CASDPRGETQYF	TGTGCCAGCGACCCTAGGGGGGAGACCCAGTACTTC
TRBJ1-1	-	many	TRBV19	CASSTSMGLTEAFF	TGTGCCAGTAGTACGAGCATGGGGCTAACTGAAGCTTTCTTT
TRBJ2-3	TRBD2	few	TRBV28	CASSKLSGGAQDTQYF	TGTGCCAGCAGCAAACTCAGCGGGGGGGCTCAAGATACGCAGTATTTT
TRBJ2-1	TRBD2	few	TRBV7-9	CASSSPGGGSYNEQFF	TGTGCCAGCAGCTCGCCGGGGGGGGGCTCCTACAATGAGCAGTTCTTC
TRBJ1-6	-	-	TRBV5-4	CASSSSEGIGNSYNSPLHF	TGTGCCAGCAGCTCCTCGGAGGGGATAGGAAACTCCTATAATTCACCCCTCCACTTT
TRBJ1-2	-	-	TRBV7-9	CASSPPPVRGSNYGYTF	TGTGCCAGCAGCCCCCCGCCCGTCCGGGGATCTAACTATGGCTACACCTTC
TRBJ1-1	-	many	TRBV2	CASSELGGGTEAFF	TGTGCCAGCAGTGAACTTGGGGGGGGAACTGAAGCTTTCTTT
TRBJ2-1	-	-	TRBV29-1	CSVLSVEQFF	TGCAGCGTTCTGTCCGTTGAGCAGTTCTTC
TRBJ2-7	TRBD1	once	TRBV27	CASSPGQGTDYEQYF	TGTGCCAGCAGTCCGGGACAGGGAACGGATTACGAGCAGTACTTC
TRBJ1-1	-	-	TRBV15	CATSRAGTMNTEAFF	TGTGCCACCAGCAGAGCCGGGACAATGAACACTGAAGCTTTCTTT